This T cell receptor beta chain was profiled in a study of blood T cell repertoires in COVID-19. Turning to the study itself: Collection of acute and convalescent COVID-19 samples took place in the United States, Italy and Spain. T cells, B-cell-depleted T cells, or PBMCs provided the cDNA or gDNA that served as material.

This CDR3 is built from 13 residues. Germline V CDR1 and CDR2: SGHRS, YFSETQ. Between the trimmed V and J ends, which lost 3 bases and 1 base, there was a span of 7 bases. Per the study methods: It was from reference gene primer amplification that nucleated cell counts were estimated. The table came from immunoSEQ multiplex PCR; TCRdb's copy has only in-frame clones and leaves some out. V and J calls and clone size are copied from that table; D and trimming were computed from the DNA. The sample lists under 350,000 clones; about 88% were seen once. The receptor's source is a man between 70 and 80 years old with acute or convalescent COVID-19. This chain links TRBV5-1 with TRBJ1-1, with D perhaps TRBD1 (5 bases). The sequencing sample was made of peripheral blood. This CDR3 is CASSYRTNTEAFF. CDR3 DNA: TGCGCCAGCAGCTACAGGACGAACACTGAAGCTTTCTTT.